This TCR beta chain comes out of a study of blood T cell repertoires in COVID-19. Study overall: The United States, Italy and Spain were the sources of the acute and convalescent COVID-19 samples. PBMCs, B-cell-depleted T cells, or T cells were the source of the cDNA or gDNA that made up the material.

In the original analysis: For nucleated cells, counts were estimated from reference gene primer amplification. Profiled with immunoSEQ multiplex PCR; TCRdb holds only in-frame clones, not every one. D and trimming were read from the DNA, whereas the V and J calls and clone size are those reported in that table. This sample has over 35,000 clones, with just under 70% found just once. This clone appeared a few times. Sample: peripheral blood. This receptor was obtained from a man of 80 years or more with acute or convalescent COVID-19.

The DNA of the CDR3 is TGCGCCAGCAGCCAAACGAGGGTGGCTTGGAACACTGAAGCTTTCTTT. This codes for CASSQTRVAWNTEAFF. This rearrangement joins TRBV4-1 to TRBJ1-1; D gene uncertain. CDR3 length: 16 residues. Germline V gene lookup returns CDR1 MGHRA and CDR2 YSYEKL. V lost 2 bases to trimming and J lost 1 base, with 14 bases between them.